This passage covers 20 T cell receptor beta chains from one sample sequenced in a study of CD8 T cells in ankylosing spondylitis. TCRdb itself ran the 5' RACE reads through MiXCR, one entry per CDR3 protein. The data show about 130,000 distinct CDR3 sequences, about 6.5% seen once. Sequenced input: blood, either unsorted or a sorted T cell fraction (not recorded which). The receptor source for this set is a male donor with ankylosing spondylitis or in good health (not recorded which).

The chain links TRBV19 to TRBJ2-2; 10 bases agree with TRBD2. The CDR3 covers 15 residues. V lost 10 bases to trimming and J lost 5 bases; unmatched junction nucleotides: 10. CDR1 and CDR2 (germline): LNHDA, SQIVND (reference sequence). DNA for the CDR3: TGTGCCACCACCCCTCTAGCGGGAGCTACCGGGGAGCTGTTTTTT. It yields the protein CATTPLAGATGELFF.

This clonotype was seen repeatedly, ten times or more. This chain connects TRBV5-1 to TRBJ1-6, with TRBD1 matching 7 bases. The CDR3 is 16 residues long. From germline, CDR1 is SGHRS and CDR2 YFSETQ. V was clipped by 2 bases and J by 5 bases; unmatched bases: 7. The CDR3 DNA follows: TGCGCCAGCAGCTTTAACGGGCAGGGGGATAATTCACCCCTCCACTTT. Translating it yields CASSFNGQGDNSPLHF.

Concerning this clonotype itself: A much larger clone lies one base from this, so it may be a read error. The rearrangement uses TRBV6-2 or TRBV6-3 and TRBJ2-7; 7 bases fit TRBD2. Germline CDR1 is MNHEY and CDR2 is SVGEGT. The CDR3 length is 15 residues. The DNA for the CDR3 is TGTGCCAGCAGTTACTCCCAGGCGGGAGTTGCCGAGCGGTACTTC. Translation: CASSYSQAGVAERYF.

This clonotype was recorded many times. The rearrangement uses TRBV29-1 and TRBJ2-2; 11 nucleotides line up with TRBD1. The V segment lost 5 bases and the J segment 4 bases; nucleotides outside the gene matches: 3. From germline, CDR1 is SQVTM and CDR2 ANQGSEA. The CDR3 is made up of 14 amino acids. CDR3 nucleotide sequence: TGCAGCGTTCGGACAGGGGGCTTCACCGGGGAGCTGTTTTTT. It specifies CSVRTGGFTGELFF.

This clonotype was counted at least ten times. V is TRBV7-3 and J is TRBJ2-6; D unresolved. The V end lost 0 bases, the J end lost 2 bases, and 8 bases lay between the germline ends. Germline loops: CDR1 SGHTA, CDR2 FQGTGA. The CDR3 contains 16 residues. CDR3 DNA sequence: TGTGCCAGCAGCTTAACGTTAAGAACTGGGGCCAACGTCCTGACTTTC. This sequence encodes CASSLTLRTGANVLTF.

As to this clonotype: A much larger clone lies one base from this, so it may be a read error. J is TRBJ2-7 and V is TRBV12-3 or TRBV12-4; 10 bases align to TRBD1. The J segment lost 6 bases and the V segment lost 0 bases, leaving 8 bases of the junction unmatched. The CDR3 has 16 amino acids. CDR3 sequence reads: CASSLALTGGVPEQYF. The CDR3 region has the DNA TGTGCCAGCAGTTTAGCACTGACAGGGGGCGTCCCCGAGCAGTACTTC.

This clonotype was detected many times. The CDR3 here is CASSFSGSSSEQFF. CDR3 coding DNA: TGTGCCAGCAGCTTTTCCGGGAGCAGTAGTGAGCAGTTCTTC. The rearrangement joins TRBV5-6 to TRBJ2-1, with D perhaps TRBD2 (6 bases). The CDR3 length is 14 residues. Trimming stripped 2 bases from V and 9 bases from J, with 15 bases between. Per germline, CDR1 SGHDT and CDR2 YYEEEE.

This clonotype showed up many times. The rearrangement links TRBV20-1 to TRBJ2-7; 8 bases agree with TRBD2. There are 14 residues in the CDR3. The J segment lost 6 bases and the V segment lost 5 bases, leaving 12 bases of the junction unmatched. The germline CDR1 and CDR2 sequences are DFQATT and SNEGSKA (reference sequence). The CDR3 loop reads CSARATSGSGEQYF. CDR3 DNA: TGCAGTGCTCGAGCCACCAGCGGGAGCGGCGAGCAGTACTTC.

This clonotype was observed many times. The chain uses TRBV12-3 or TRBV12-4 and TRBJ1-1; D remains ambiguous. Deletions cut 6 bases from V and 3 bases from J, with 8 bases between. The CDR3 extends over 12 amino acids. CDR3 residues: CASRLTDTEAFF. The CDR3 region has the DNA TGTGCCAGCAGGCTGACTGACACTGAAGCTTTCTTT.

This clonotype was seen ten or more times. V usage is TRBV24-1 and J usage is TRBJ2-2; either TRBD1 or TRBD2 may supply D (5 bases each). V was trimmed by 3 bases and J by 0 bases, leaving 16 bases between them. Germline lookup yields CDR1 KGHDR and CDR2 SFDVKD. The CDR3 runs 18 residues. The CDR3 sequence: CATSDPKGSRSNTGELFF. CDR3 nucleotides: TGTGCCACCAGTGATCCAAAGGGGAGCAGATCGAACACCGGGGAGCTGTTTTTT.

This clonotype has ten or more counts. This chain uses TRBV5-1 with TRBJ2-6; D is undetermined. V lost 7 bases and J 0 bases, leaving 17 bases between the germline ends. The CDR3 has 17 amino acids. Germline V gene lookup returns CDR1 SGHRS and CDR2 YFSETQ. The CDR3 coding sequence is TGCGCCAGCGCCCTTGAGAGGCCGAACTCTGGGGCCAACGTCCTGACTTTC. It encodes CASALERPNSGANVLTF.

This clonotype was recorded at least ten times. The chain employs TRBV20-1 and TRBJ2-2; D unclear. Trimming removed 4 bases from V and 6 bases from J, with 15 bases in between. This CDR3 is built from 14 residues. The germline gives CDR1 DFQATT, CDR2 SNEGSKA (reference sequence). CDR3: CSAISLGSAGELFF. In DNA, the CDR3 is TGCAGTGCTATAAGTCTGGGGTCGGCCGGGGAGCTGTTTTTT.

The V and J genes are TRBV2 and TRBJ1-5; 7 bases match TRBD1. CDR3 length equals 14 residues. V lost 8 bases to trimming and J lost 0 bases; unmatched junction nucleotides: 4. Germline CDR1 and CDR2: SNHLY and FYNNEI. In DNA, the CDR3 is TGTGCCAGCGCGACAGGGTATAGCAATCAGCCCCAGCATTTT. Protein product: CASATGYSNQPQHF.

This clonotype has at least ten counts. DNA for the CDR3: TGCAGCGTTGGGCAGGAGAAAAACATTCAGTACTTC. This codes for CSVGQEKNIQYF. This chain links TRBV29-1 with TRBJ2-4; D is ambiguous. The CDR3 loop spans 12 amino acids. Germline V gene lookup returns CDR1 SQVTM and CDR2 ANQGSEA. Trimming cost V 4 bases and J 4 bases, with 8 bases left between them.

This clonotype was recorded many times. This chain links TRBV9 with TRBJ2-2, with D uncertain. The CDR3 consists of 15 residues. Germline CDR1 reads SGDLS; CDR2 reads YYNGEE. Trimming took off 0 bases at V and 3 bases at J, with 9 bases between the two ends. As DNA, the CDR3 is TGTGCCAGCAGCGTAGCTATCGGCTACACCGGGGAGCTGTTTTTT. This translates into CASSVAIGYTGELFF. Full variable domain (missing parts from reference TRBV9 and TRBJ2-2): DSGVTQTPKHLITATGQRVTLRCSPRSGDLSVYWYQQSLDQGLQFLIQYYNGEERAKGNILERFSAQQFPDLHSELNLSSLELGDSALYFCASSVAIGYTGELFFGEGSRLTVL.

This clonotype was recorded many times. V is TRBV28 and J is TRBJ2-7; the D is unclear. Germline assignment: CDR1 MDHEN and CDR2 SYDVKM. The V end was cut by 3 bases, the J end by 2 bases, with 14 bases between. The CDR3 is made up of 15 amino acids. In DNA, the CDR3 is TGTGCCAGCAGTTTTCTTCGGGTTAGTCCCTACGAGCAGTACTTC. It codes for CASSFLRVSPYEQYF.

This rearrangement joins TRBV30 to TRBJ1-5, with a tentative D call TRBD1 (6 bases). The CDR3 extends over 14 amino acids. Trimming pared 0 bases from V and 2 bases from J, leaving 8 bases between. CDR1 and CDR2 from the germline V gene are GTSNPN and SVGIG (reference sequence). The CDR3 here is CAWSVAGGNQPQHF. The DNA for the CDR3 is TGTGCCTGGAGTGTGGCAGGGGGCAATCAGCCCCAGCATTTT.

This clonotype was detected ten times or more. CDR3 coding DNA: TGTGCCAGCAGCTTGGGGTTTGACGGGGTCACCGGGGAGCTGTTTTTT. Its translation is CASSLGFDGVTGELFF. V usage is TRBV5-5 and J usage is TRBJ2-2; tentatively, D is TRBD2 (5 bases). The CDR3 runs to 16 residues. Trimming removed 0 bases from V and 4 bases from J, with 13 bases in between. Germline V gene data show CDR1 as SGHKS and CDR2 as YYEKEE (reference sequence).

This clonotype was recorded many times. The chain links TRBV28 to TRBJ2-7; a possible D gene is TRBD2 (5 bases). V gave up 8 bases and J gave up 4 bases, with 6 bases separating them. CDR1 MDHEN and CDR2 SYDVKM come from the germline V gene. The CDR3 covers 10 residues. The CDR3 region is CASEGYEQYF. As DNA, the CDR3 is TGTGCCAGCGAGGGATACGAGCAGTACTTC. Variable domain in full (rest from reference TRBV28 and TRBJ2-7): DVKVTQSSRYLVKRTGEKVFLECVQDMDHENMFWYRQDPGLGLRLIYFSYDVKMKEKGDIPEGYSVSREKKERFSLILESASTNQTSMYLCASEGYEQYFGPGTRLTVT.

This clonotype was seen at least ten times. The V call is TRBV6-4, the J call TRBJ2-2, with 10 bases matching TRBD2. Germline CDR1 MRHNA, CDR2 SNTAGT. V was clipped by 7 bases and J by 3 bases; unmatched bases: 5. The CDR3 is 15 amino acids. The CDR3 spells CASKRTSGYTGELFF. CDR3 DNA: TGTGCCAGCAAAAGGACTAGCGGCTACACCGGGGAGCTGTTTTTT.